This entry lists 14 T cell receptor beta chains sequenced from one sample in a study of technical replicates of blood from several donors. The assay was immunoSEQ multiplex PCR, and TCRdb's table has in-frame clones only and misses some. The top ten clones hold over 0.2% of a sample with more than 80,000 clones, more than 90% of them seen once. What was sequenced was T cells isolated from PBMCs. These TCRs come from a human donor in good health.

This clone was observed once. This rearrangement joins TRBV4-1 to TRBJ1-3; D gene uncertain. Trimming cost V 2 bases and J 0 bases, with 11 bases left between them. In germline, CDR1 is MGHRA, CDR2 YSYEKL. This CDR3 spans 16 amino acids. This CDR3 reads CASSQRATYSGNTIYF. CDR3 nucleotides: TGCGCCAGCAGCCAAAGAGCTACCTACTCTGGAAACACCATATATTTT.

The chain uses TRBV7-9 and TRBJ1-2; no definite D call. Trimming removed 3 bases from V and 4 bases from J, with 6 bases in between. Germline V CDR1 and CDR2: SEHNR, FQNEAQ (reference sequence). CDR3 length: 12 residues. CDR3 in DNA: TGTGCCAGCAGCTTGAACAGCTATGGCTACACCTTC. Encoded protein: CASSLNSYGYTF.

The CDR3 region is CASSLSGGGDYEQYF. CDR3 coding DNA: TGTGCCAGCAGCTTATCAGGGGGAGGCGACTACGAGCAGTACTTC. The chain employs TRBV11-2 and TRBJ2-7, with D possibly matching TRBD1 (7 bases). The V gene's germline CDR1 is SGHAT and CDR2 FQNNGV. Trimming stripped 2 bases from V and 3 bases from J, with 14 bases between. The CDR3 contains 15 residues.

This rearrangement joins TRBV28 to TRBJ2-5; possible D gene TRBD1, 6 bases. The V and J ends lost 3 bases and 2 bases respectively, with 13 bases between them. The CDR3 contains 15 residues. From germline, CDR1 is MDHEN and CDR2 SYDVKM. The CDR3 DNA sequence: TGTGCCAGCAGTTTGCTAGACAGGTCACAAGAGACCCAGTACTTC. Translating gives CASSLLDRSQETQYF.

This chain connects TRBV2 to TRBJ2-1; no clear D gene. This CDR3 spans 13 amino acids. V gave up 8 bases and J gave up 7 bases, with 15 bases separating them. The V gene's germline CDR1 is SNHLY and CDR2 FYNNEI. The CDR3 sequence: CASATRSGNEQFF. CDR3 in DNA: TGTGCCAGCGCGACGAGGTCCGGGAATGAGCAGTTCTTC.

The count of this clone is one. This chain joins TRBV5-1 and TRBJ2-5; 7 nucleotides agree with TRBD1. The J segment lost 3 bases and the V segment lost 2 bases, leaving 7 bases of the junction unmatched. The CDR3 is 15 residues long. Germline values: CDR1 SGHRS, CDR2 YFSETQ. The chain's CDR3 is CASSFPPQGEETQYF. The CDR3 nucleotides are TGCGCCAGCAGCTTTCCCCCCCAGGGGGAAGAGACCCAGTACTTC.

The CDR3 is CASSQEGHGQLAKNIQYF. The CDR3 nucleotides read TGCGCCAGCAGCCAAGAGGGCCATGGACAGCTAGCCAAAAACATTCAGTACTTC. V gene TRBV4-1 combines with J gene TRBJ2-4; tentatively, D is TRBD1 (6 bases). Germline values: CDR1 MGHRA, CDR2 YSYEKL. This CDR3 has 18 residues. The ends were cut back, 0 bases at V and 0 bases at J, with 15 bases in the middle.

V gene TRBV5-1 combines with J gene TRBJ1-1, with 10 bases lining up with TRBD1. This CDR3 spans 14 amino acids. With 3 bases clipped from V and 1 base from J, the junction kept 0 bases outside the gene matches. Looked up from germline, CDR1 is SGHRS and CDR2 is YFSETQ. CDR3 in DNA: TGCGCCAGCAGCTGGGACAGGGGGAACACTGAAGCTTTCTTT. Protein sequence: CASSWDRGNTEAFF.

This clone was picked up one time. This chain uses TRBV7-3 with TRBJ2-7; TRBD1 is a possible D gene (5 bases). The CDR3 is 13 amino acids. The germline V gene encodes CDR1 SGHTA and CDR2 FQGTGA. V lost 5 bases and J 9 bases, leaving 17 bases between the germline ends. The CDR3 region is CASSGQGPFGQYF. The CDR3 bases are TGTGCCAGCAGCGGTCAGGGTCCATTTGGGCAGTACTTC.

This chain uses TRBV27 with TRBJ1-3; a weak D match, TRBD1 (5 bases). Germline CDR1 and CDR2: MNHEY and SMNVEV (reference sequence). V was pared by 6 bases and J by 2 bases, with 17 bases between. The CDR3 sequence is 16 residues long. CDR3 nucleotide sequence: TGTGCCAGCAGAAACTTGGGAGGACATGCTGGAAACACCATATATTTT. This encodes CASRNLGGHAGNTIYF.

J is TRBJ2-1 and V is TRBV27, with a possible D match to TRBD1 (5 bases). The CDR3 is 19 residues long. Per the germline V gene, CDR1 is MNHEY and CDR2 is SMNVEV (reference sequence). Trimming pared 1 base from V and 4 bases from J, leaving 23 bases between. The CDR3 here is CASSLFSFGPGHEYNEQFF. The CDR3 nucleotides are TGTGCCAGCAGTTTATTTTCCTTTGGGCCAGGACACGAGTACAATGAGCAGTTCTTC.

This clone came up once. The chain couples TRBV27 to TRBJ2-2; 7 bases fit TRBD1. CDR3 length: 17 residues. CDR1 and CDR2 (germline): MNHEY, SMNVEV (reference sequence). V was clipped by 4 bases and J by 2 bases; unmatched bases: 10. As DNA, the CDR3 is TGTGCCAGCAGTTCCCTAAGGACAGGATTAAACACCGGGGAGCTGTTTTTT. It encodes CASSSLRTGLNTGELFF.

This clone was seen once. V is TRBV19 and J is TRBJ1-2; D uncertain. The CDR3 spans 13 residues. CDR1 and CDR2 (germline): LNHDA, SQIVND (reference sequence). The ends were cut back, 9 bases at V and 3 bases at J, with 14 bases in the middle. CDR3 nucleotides: TGTGCCAGCGGGCCCCGGGGTGACTATGGCTACACCTTC. Amino acid sequence: CASGPRGDYGYTF.

This clone was detected once. The rearrangement uses TRBV19 and TRBJ2-7, with no clear D. CDR3 length: 11 residues. V lost 6 bases and J lost 4, with 7 bases in between. CDR1 is LNHDA and CDR2 is SQIVND in the germline V gene (reference sequence). The CDR3 DNA follows: TGTGCCAGTAGATCGGGTTACGAGCAGTACTTC. This gives the protein CASRSGYEQYF.